Following are 16 T cell receptor beta chains from one sample sequenced in a study of cytomegalovirus exposure and HLA in healthy donors. Primers for the PCR totalled 60 Vbeta and 13 Jbeta. The repertoire was sequenced with immunoSEQ multiplex PCR; TCRdb's copy has only in-frame clones and lacks some. The table lists about 150,000 clones, 80% of them singletons. The sample taken for sequencing was PBMCs. The receptors shown here come from a woman aged 40 to 55 in good health and CMV-seropositive.

The chain uses TRBV5-4 and TRBJ2-3; 9 bases are a match to TRBD2. The CDR3 covers 18 residues. V gave up 1 base and J gave up 0 bases; unmatched junction bases: 9. CDR1 SGHNT and CDR2 YYREEE come from the germline V gene (reference sequence). In nucleotides, the CDR3 is TGTGCCAGCAGCTTGAAGGAGCGGGCGGGAGGGAGCACAGATACGCAGTATTTT. It yields the protein CASSLKERAGGSTDTQYF.

V and J are TRBV13 and TRBJ2-1, with 9 bases lining up with TRBD2. The junction had 8 bases not matched to a gene; V was cut back by 8 bases and J by 0 bases. CDR1 and CDR2 from the germline V gene are PRHDT and FYEKMQ (reference sequence). The length of the CDR3 is 16 residues. The CDR3 nucleotides read TGTGCCAGCGGCAGTGGCGGGAGGGGCTCCTACAATGAGCAGTTCTTC. It encodes CASGSGGRGSYNEQFF.

The V and J genes are TRBV28 and TRBJ1-2; possible D gene TRBD1, 6 bases. This CDR3 spans 14 amino acids. The V end was cut by 4 bases, the J end by 4 bases, with 13 bases between. Germline CDR1 reads MDHEN; CDR2 reads SYDVKM. CDR3 sequence reads: CASSSPPRGYGYTF. For the CDR3, the DNA is TGTGCCAGCAGTTCCCCCCCCAGGGGCTATGGCTACACCTTC.

This clone was observed a few times. The rearrangement uses TRBV2 and TRBJ2-1; TRBD2 matches 14 bases. Germline-derived CDR1 and CDR2 are SNHLY and FYNNEI. V gave up 5 bases and J gave up 9 bases; unmatched junction bases: 12. The CDR3 is made up of 17 amino acids. The CDR3 loop is CASSKSSGTSGSTEQFF. CDR3 nucleotide sequence: TGTGCCAGCAGTAAGTCCTCCGGGACTAGCGGGAGTACTGAGCAGTTCTTC.

The rearrangement links TRBV7-9 to TRBJ2-5, with 7 bases matching TRBD2. Germline loops: CDR1 SEHNR, CDR2 FQNEAQ (reference sequence). The junction had 7 bases not matched to a gene; V was cut back by 3 bases and J by 3 bases. This CDR3 is 15 amino acids long. The CDR3 loop is CASSLGGSREETQYF. The CDR3 coding sequence is TGTGCCAGCAGCTTGGGGGGGAGCCGCGAAGAGACCCAGTACTTC.

The chain joins TRBV6-5 to TRBJ1-1; D is perhaps TRBD1 (5 bases). CDR3 length: 14 amino acids. CDR1 and CDR2 from the germline V gene are MNHEY and SVGAGI. The V gene lost 8 bases and the J gene lost 4 bases, with 17 bases spanning the gap. CDR3 DNA: TGTGCCAGCTTAAGGACACTTACTGGCACTGAAGCTTTCTTT. Its translation is CASLRTLTGTEAFF.

As for this clone: An end of the junction does not agree with germline; a read error may underlie this. Other DNA sequences in this sample translate to the same CDR3. The chain links TRBV7-7 to TRBJ2-3, with TRBD1 matching over 7 bases. Germline V CDR1 and CDR2: SSHAT, FNYEAQ (reference sequence). CDR3 length equals 14 residues. CDR3 sequence: CASSPGQSTDTQYF. In nucleotides, the CDR3 is TGTGCTAGCAGCCCGGGACAGAGCACAGATACGCAGTATTTT.

This chain uses TRBV30 with TRBJ2-7; 8 bases align to TRBD1. The germline CDR1 and CDR2 sequences are GTSNPN and SVGIG (reference sequence). The CDR3 extends over 13 amino acids. V was clipped by 5 bases and J by 2 bases; unmatched bases: 5. Here the CDR3 reads CAWSGQEAYEQYF. CDR3 DNA: TGTGCCTGGTCGGGACAGGAGGCCTACGAGCAGTACTTC.

CDR3 sequence (DNA): TGTGCCAGCAGGGCGGGACAGGGGAACAATGAGCAGTTCTTC. It codes for CASRAGQGNNEQFF. The chain couples TRBV28 to TRBJ2-1; 10 nucleotides line up with TRBD1. Germline trimming cut 6 bases from V and 5 bases from J; bases unmatched to any gene: 4. There are 14 residues in the CDR3. CDR1 and CDR2 (germline): MDHEN, SYDVKM.

As regards this clone: This specimen includes other DNA sequences encoding the same CDR3. The chain is built from TRBV7-9 and TRBJ2-7; D is uncertain. Deletions cut 6 bases from V and 1 base from J, with 10 bases between. The germline gives CDR1 SEHNR, CDR2 FQNEAQ (reference sequence). The CDR3 loop spans 13 amino acids. The CDR3 DNA reads as TGTGCCAGCAGTCCCGGCGGTTCCTACGAGCAGTACTTC. It specifies CASSPGGSYEQYF.

This clone was observed once. The chain combines TRBV14 with TRBJ2-2; no clear D gene. This CDR3 has 14 residues. V lost 1 base to trimming and J lost 6 bases, with 9 bases between them. CDR1 is SGHDN, CDR2 FVKESK, per germline. The DNA of the CDR3 is TGTGCCAGCAGCCAAGCCCGTTTGTCCGGGGAGCTGTTTTTT. It yields the protein CASSQARLSGELFF.

This chain links TRBV9 with TRBJ2-1; 7 bases fit TRBD2. The CDR3 covers 14 residues. The germline gives CDR1 SGDLS, CDR2 YYNGEE. Trimming took 0 bases from V and 6 from J; bases not matched to a gene: 3. The CDR3 is CASSVGGSINEQFF. DNA of the CDR3: TGTGCCAGCAGCGTAGGCGGGAGCATCAATGAGCAGTTCTTC.

The V and J genes are TRBV6-5 and TRBJ2-3; 7 bases match TRBD2. The CDR3 covers 14 residues. The trim removed 7 bases at V and 5 bases at J, leaving 9 bases unmatched. Per germline, CDR1 MNHEY and CDR2 SVGAGI. As DNA, the CDR3 is TGTGCCAGCAAAGGGGCGGGAGCGGGAGATACGCAGTATTTT. Translated: CASKGAGAGDTQYF.

The chain has TRBV10-1 and TRBJ1-4; the match to TRBD1 covers 7 bases. Trimming removed 7 bases from V and 7 bases from J; junction bases left unmatched: 15. The CDR3 spans 16 residues. Germline V CDR1 and CDR2: WNHNN, SYGVQD (reference sequence). CDR3 nucleotides: TGCGCCAGCATTGACTTACAGGGGTTTAATGTTGAAAAACTGTTTTTT. It yields the protein CASIDLQGFNVEKLFF.

The chain has TRBV29-1 and TRBJ2-3; a possible D gene is TRBD2 (6 bases). V lost 3 bases and J lost 4, with 14 bases in between. Per germline, CDR1 SQVTM and CDR2 ANQGSEA. This CDR3 spans 14 amino acids. CDR3 residues: CSVEFWGVPDTQYF. The DNA of the CDR3 is TGCAGCGTTGAGTTTTGGGGGGTCCCAGATACGCAGTATTTT.

This clone was picked up a small number of times. V is TRBV5-4 and J is TRBJ2-7; a possible D gene is TRBD2 (6 bases). The CDR3 covers 15 residues. CDR1 and CDR2 (germline): SGHNT, YYREEE (reference sequence). V lost 2 bases to trimming and J lost 0 bases, with 12 bases between them. The CDR3 DNA sequence: TGTGCCAGCAGCTTCCGTTTTAGCGGCTCCTACGAGCAGTACTTC. Amino acid sequence: CASSFRFSGSYEQYF.